These T cell receptor beta chains were read from a single sample in a study of control samples from healthy donors and cancer patients. Some clones are missing from TCRdb's copy, which holds only in-frame ones; the method was immunoSEQ multiplex PCR. This table has 150,000 or so clones, roughly 93% appearing once. The source material was blood. Receptors originate from a man in his late teens or twenties in good health. Each CDR3 is given with its conserved first and last residue. Each record gives: J gene, V gene, clone size, D gene, CDR3 DNA, CDR3 protein. The D gene is left open where the match is weak. Part of the rows lack a size; the others show once, few, many or a class for expanded clones.

TRBJ1-2 | TRBV30 | NA | NA | TGTGCCTGGAGTGAAGGGCGGCGGGGCTATGGCTACACCTTC | CAWSEGRRGYGYTF
TRBJ2-2 | TRBV11-2 | NA | TRBD2 | TGTGCCAGCAGCCAGAGCGGGGGGCCTGCCGGGGAGCTGTTTTTT | CASSQSGGPAGELFF
TRBJ2-2 | TRBV28 | NA | TRBD2 | TGTGCCAGCGGGCCCCCAGGAGCGGGGCTCACCGGGGAGCTGTTTTTT | CASGPPGAGLTGELFF
TRBJ1-1 | TRBV19 | NA | NA | TGTGCCAGTAGTATACAGAGCATGAACACTGAAGCTTTCTTT | CASSIQSMNTEAFF
TRBJ2-1 | TRBV12-3/TRBV12-4 | NA | TRBD1 | TGTGCCAGCAGACCTACAGGGGGCGCTGAGCAGTTCTTC | CASRPTGGAEQFF
TRBJ2-1 | TRBV7-9 | NA | NA | TGTGCCAGCAGCTTAGGGGACAACTACAATGAGCAGTTCTTC | CASSLGDNYNEQFF
TRBJ2-5 | TRBV9 | NA | NA | TGTGCCAGCAGCCTAGGAAAGACCCAGTACTTC | CASSLGKTQYF
TRBJ1-2 | TRBV5-6 | NA | NA | TGTGCCAGCAGCTTGTTCGGGACCCTAACCCTTTCTGACTATGGCTACACCTTC | CASSLFGTLTLSDYGYTF
TRBJ1-1 | TRBV25-1 | NA | NA | TGTGCCAGCACCAATTCTTTTGGGGGCGTAGAAGCTTTCTTT | CASTNSFGGVEAFF
TRBJ2-7 | TRBV28 | NA | NA | TGTGCCAGCACCTGGAGGGATCGGTCTATCGGAGAGCAGTACTTC | CASTWRDRSIGEQYF
TRBJ1-1 | TRBV29-1 | NA | NA | TGCATCCATTTTTCAGGGAAGAGAACTGAAGCTTTCTTT | CIHFSGKRTEAFF
TRBJ1-2 | TRBV4-1 | once | TRBD1 | TGCGCCAGCAGCCAAGATCCGGGACAGGGGTCGAACTATGGCTACACCTTC | CASSQDPGQGSNYGYTF
TRBJ2-6 | TRBV27 | NA | TRBD1 | TGTGCCAGCAGTGACGGCTGGGACAGGTTTAGCTCTGGGGCCAACGTCCTGACTTTC | CASSDGWDRFSSGANVLTF
TRBJ2-1 | TRBV11-2 | NA | NA | TGTGCCAGCAGCTTAGTGGATAACAATGAGCAGTTCTTC | CASSLVDNNEQFF
TRBJ1-1 | TRBV30 | NA | NA | TGTGCCTGGAGCTGGGGAGAGAACACTGAAGCTTTCTTT | CAWSWGENTEAFF
TRBJ2-7 | TRBV9 | few | TRBD2 | TGTGCCAGCAGCGCCGAGGCGGGACTATACTACGAGCAGTACTTC | CASSAEAGLYYEQYF
TRBJ1-2 | TRBV27 | NA | TRBD1 | TGTGCCAGCAGCCTTGGGACAGGGAATGGCTACACCTTC | CASSLGTGNGYTF
TRBJ2-3 | TRBV13 | NA | NA | TGTGCCAGCAGCCCCGGACCTCGCACAGATACGCAGTATTTT | CASSPGPRTDTQYF
TRBJ2-7 | TRBV28 | medium-sized | NA | TGTGCCAGCAGTTTTTTGGGCTACGAGCAGTACTTC | CASSFLGYEQYF
TRBJ2-5 | TRBV6-6 | few | NA | TGTGCCAGCAGTTACTCGGGCTTTTCGGAGACCCAGTACTTC | CASSYSGFSETQYF